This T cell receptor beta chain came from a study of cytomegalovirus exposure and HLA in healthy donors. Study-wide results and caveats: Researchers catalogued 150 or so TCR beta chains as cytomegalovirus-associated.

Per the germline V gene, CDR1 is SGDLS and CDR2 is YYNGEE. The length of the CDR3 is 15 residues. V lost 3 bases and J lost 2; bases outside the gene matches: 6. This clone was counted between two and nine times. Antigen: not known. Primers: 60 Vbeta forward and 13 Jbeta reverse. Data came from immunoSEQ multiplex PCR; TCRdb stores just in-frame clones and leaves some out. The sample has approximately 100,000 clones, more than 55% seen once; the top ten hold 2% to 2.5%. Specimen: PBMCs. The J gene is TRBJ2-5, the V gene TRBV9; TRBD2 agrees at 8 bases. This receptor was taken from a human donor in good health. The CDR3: CASSGVAGRQETQYF. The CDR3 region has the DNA TGTGCCAGCAGCGGCGTAGCGGGGAGGCAAGAGACCCAGTACTTC.